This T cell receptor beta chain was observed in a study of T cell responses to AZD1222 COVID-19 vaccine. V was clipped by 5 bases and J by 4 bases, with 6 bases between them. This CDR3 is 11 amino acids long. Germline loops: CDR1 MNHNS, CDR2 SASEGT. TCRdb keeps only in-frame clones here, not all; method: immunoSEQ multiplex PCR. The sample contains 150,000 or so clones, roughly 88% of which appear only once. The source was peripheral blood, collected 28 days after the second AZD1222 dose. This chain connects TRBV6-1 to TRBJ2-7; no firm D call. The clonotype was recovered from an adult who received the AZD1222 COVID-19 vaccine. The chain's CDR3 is CASSHWYEQYF. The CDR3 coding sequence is TGTGCCAGCAGTCACTGGTACGAGCAGTACTTC.